This section outlines one T cell receptor (beta chain) sequence together with its context. Other nucleotide sequences from this sample produce the same CDR3. Produced via immunoSEQ multiplex PCR; TCRdb's table is partial and in-frame only. This table has 90,000 to 120,000 clones, around 85% appearing once. Germline V gives CDR1 KGHSH, CDR2 LQKENI. J was trimmed by 4 bases and V by 0 bases; bases with no gene match: 0. This CDR3 has 15 amino acids. The data were taken from a study of blood T cell repertoires in COVID-19. Sequencing was carried out using PBMCs or T cells enriched from blood (not recorded which). The gene calls are TRBV18 and TRBJ1-4; 9 bases map to TRBD1. This TCR was recovered from a woman between 45 and 65 years old who had recovered from COVID-19. The CDR3 DNA reads as TGTGCCAGCTCACCACCGGGACAGGGTAATGAAAAACTGTTTTTT. It yields the protein CASSPPGQGNEKLFF.